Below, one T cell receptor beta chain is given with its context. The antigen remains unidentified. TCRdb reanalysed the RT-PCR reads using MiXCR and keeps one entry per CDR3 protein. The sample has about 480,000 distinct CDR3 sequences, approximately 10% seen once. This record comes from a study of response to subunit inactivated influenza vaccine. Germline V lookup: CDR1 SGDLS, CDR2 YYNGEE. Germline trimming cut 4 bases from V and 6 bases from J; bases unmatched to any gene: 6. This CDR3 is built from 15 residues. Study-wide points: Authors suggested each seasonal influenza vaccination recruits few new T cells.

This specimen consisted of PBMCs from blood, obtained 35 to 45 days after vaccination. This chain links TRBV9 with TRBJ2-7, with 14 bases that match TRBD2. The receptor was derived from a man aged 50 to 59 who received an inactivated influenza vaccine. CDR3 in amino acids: CASSLTGTSGGEQYF. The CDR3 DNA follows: TGTGCCAGCAGCCTAACCGGGACTAGCGGGGGCGAGCAGTACTTC.